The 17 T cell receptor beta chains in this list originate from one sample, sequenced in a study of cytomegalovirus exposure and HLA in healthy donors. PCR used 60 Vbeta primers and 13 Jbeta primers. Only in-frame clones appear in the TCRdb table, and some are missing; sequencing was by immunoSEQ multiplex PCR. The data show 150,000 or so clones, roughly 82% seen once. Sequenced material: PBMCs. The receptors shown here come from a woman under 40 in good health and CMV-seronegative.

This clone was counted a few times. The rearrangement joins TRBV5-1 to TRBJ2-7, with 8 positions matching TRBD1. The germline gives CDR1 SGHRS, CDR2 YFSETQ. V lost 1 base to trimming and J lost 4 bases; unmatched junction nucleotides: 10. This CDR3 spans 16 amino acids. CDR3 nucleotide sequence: TGCGCCAGCAGCTTGCCAGGGGGCCCAAAGCCTTACGAGCAGTACTTC. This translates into CASSLPGGPKPYEQYF.

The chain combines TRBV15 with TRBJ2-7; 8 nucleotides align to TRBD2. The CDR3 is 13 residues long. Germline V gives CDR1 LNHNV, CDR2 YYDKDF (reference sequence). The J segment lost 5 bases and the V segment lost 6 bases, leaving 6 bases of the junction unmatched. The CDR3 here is CATRRGATHEQYF. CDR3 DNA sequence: TGTGCCACCAGGCGGGGGGCGACCCACGAGCAGTACTTC.

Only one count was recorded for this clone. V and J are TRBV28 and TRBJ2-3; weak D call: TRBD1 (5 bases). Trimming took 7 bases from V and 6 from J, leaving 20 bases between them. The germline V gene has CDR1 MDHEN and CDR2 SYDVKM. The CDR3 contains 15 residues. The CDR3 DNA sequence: TGTGCCAGCAAGCGCATATCAGGGTATAGCGATACGCAGTATTTT. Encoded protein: CASKRISGYSDTQYF.

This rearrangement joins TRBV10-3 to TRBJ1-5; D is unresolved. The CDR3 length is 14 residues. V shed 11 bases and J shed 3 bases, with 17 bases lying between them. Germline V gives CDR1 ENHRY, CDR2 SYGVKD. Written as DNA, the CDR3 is TGTGCCCCGCGGATCCGGCTCTACAATCAGCCCCAGCATTTT. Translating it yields CAPRIRLYNQPQHF.

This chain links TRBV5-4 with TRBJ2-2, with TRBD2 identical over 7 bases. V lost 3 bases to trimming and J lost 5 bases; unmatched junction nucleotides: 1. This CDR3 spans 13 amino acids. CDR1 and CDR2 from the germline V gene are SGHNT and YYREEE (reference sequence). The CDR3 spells CASSSAGTGELFF. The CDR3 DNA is TGTGCCAGCAGCTCAGCGGGGACCGGGGAGCTGTTTTTT.

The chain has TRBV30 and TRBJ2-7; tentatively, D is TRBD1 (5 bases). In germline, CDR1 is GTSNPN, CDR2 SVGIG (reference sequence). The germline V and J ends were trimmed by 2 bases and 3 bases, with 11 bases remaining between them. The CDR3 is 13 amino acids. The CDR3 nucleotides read TGTGCCTGGAGTCGGGTAGGGGTCTACGAGCAGTACTTC. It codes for CAWSRVGVYEQYF.

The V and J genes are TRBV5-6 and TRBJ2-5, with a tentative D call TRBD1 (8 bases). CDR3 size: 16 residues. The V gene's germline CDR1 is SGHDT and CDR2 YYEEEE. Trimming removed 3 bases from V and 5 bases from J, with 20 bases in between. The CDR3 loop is CASSYTSGTGRETQYF. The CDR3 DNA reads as TGTGCCAGCAGCTATACAAGCGGGACAGGCCGGGAGACCCAGTACTTC.

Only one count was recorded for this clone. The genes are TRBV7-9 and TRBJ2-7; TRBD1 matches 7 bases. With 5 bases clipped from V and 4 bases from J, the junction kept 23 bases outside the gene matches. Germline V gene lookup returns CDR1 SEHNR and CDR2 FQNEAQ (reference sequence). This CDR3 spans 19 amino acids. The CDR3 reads CASSLIGTGDSRRAYEQYF. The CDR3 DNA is TGTGCCAGCAGCCTAATCGGCACCGGGGACAGTAGAAGGGCTTACGAGCAGTACTTC.

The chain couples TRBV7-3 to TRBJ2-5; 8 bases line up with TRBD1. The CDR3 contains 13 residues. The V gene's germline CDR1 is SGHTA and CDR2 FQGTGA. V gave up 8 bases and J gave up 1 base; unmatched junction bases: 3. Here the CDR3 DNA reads TGTGCCAGCGGGCAGGGGGCCCAAGAGACCCAGTACTTC. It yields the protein CASGQGAQETQYF.

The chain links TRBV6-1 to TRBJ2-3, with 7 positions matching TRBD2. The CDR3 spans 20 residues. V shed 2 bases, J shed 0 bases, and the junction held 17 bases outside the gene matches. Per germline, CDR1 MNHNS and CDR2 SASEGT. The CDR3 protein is CASSESWEGGLLRSTDTQYF. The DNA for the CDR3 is TGTGCCAGCAGTGAATCTTGGGAGGGCGGACTGCTTCGGAGCACAGATACGCAGTATTTT.

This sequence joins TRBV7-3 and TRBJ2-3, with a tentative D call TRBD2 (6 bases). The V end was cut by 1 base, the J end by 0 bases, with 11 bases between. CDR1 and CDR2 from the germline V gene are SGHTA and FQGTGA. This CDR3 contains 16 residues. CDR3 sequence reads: CASSLKLSGSTDTQYF. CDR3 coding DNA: TGTGCCAGCAGCTTAAAACTTAGCGGTAGCACAGATACGCAGTATTTT.

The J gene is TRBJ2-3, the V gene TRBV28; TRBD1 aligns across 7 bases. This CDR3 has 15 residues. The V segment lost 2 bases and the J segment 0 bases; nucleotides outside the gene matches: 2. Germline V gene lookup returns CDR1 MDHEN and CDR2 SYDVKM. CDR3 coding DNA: TGTGCCAGCAGTTTAACAGGGGCTAGCACAGATACGCAGTATTTT. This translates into CASSLTGASTDTQYF.

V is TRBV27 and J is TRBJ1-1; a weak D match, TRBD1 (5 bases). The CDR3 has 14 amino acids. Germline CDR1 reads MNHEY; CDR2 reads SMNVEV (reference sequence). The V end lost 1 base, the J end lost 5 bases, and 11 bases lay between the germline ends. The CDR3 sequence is CASSLFQGGTEAFF. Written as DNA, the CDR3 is TGTGCCAGCAGTTTATTTCAGGGAGGTACTGAAGCTTTCTTT.

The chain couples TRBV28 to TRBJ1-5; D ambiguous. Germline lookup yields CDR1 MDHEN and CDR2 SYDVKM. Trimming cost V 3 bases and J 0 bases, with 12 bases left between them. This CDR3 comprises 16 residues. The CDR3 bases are TGTGCCAGCAGTTTGGTGACTACCTCTAGCAATCAGCCCCAGCATTTT. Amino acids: CASSLVTTSSNQPQHF.

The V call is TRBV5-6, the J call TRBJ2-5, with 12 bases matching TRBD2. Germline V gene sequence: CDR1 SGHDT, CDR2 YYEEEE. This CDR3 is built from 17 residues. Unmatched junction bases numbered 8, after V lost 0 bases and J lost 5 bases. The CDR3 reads CASSLARLAGVRETQYF. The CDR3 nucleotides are TGTGCCAGCAGCTTGGCCCGACTAGCGGGAGTAAGGGAGACCCAGTACTTC.

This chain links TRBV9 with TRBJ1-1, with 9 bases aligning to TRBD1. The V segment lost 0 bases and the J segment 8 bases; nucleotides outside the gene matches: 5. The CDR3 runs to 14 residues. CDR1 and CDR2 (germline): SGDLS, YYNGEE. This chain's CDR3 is CASSVVSDRGEAFF. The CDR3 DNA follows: TGTGCCAGCAGCGTAGTTTCGGACAGGGGCGAAGCTTTCTTT. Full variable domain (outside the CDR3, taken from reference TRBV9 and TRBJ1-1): DSGVTQTPKHLITATGQRVTLRCSPRSGDLSVYWYQQSLDQGLQFLIQYYNGEERAKGNILERFSAQQFPDLHSELNLSSLELGDSALYFCASSVVSDRGEAFFGQGTRLTVV.

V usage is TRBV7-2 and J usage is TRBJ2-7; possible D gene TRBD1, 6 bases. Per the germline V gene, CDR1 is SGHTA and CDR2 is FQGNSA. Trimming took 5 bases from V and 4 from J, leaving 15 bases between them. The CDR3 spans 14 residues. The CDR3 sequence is CASSPDRFFYEQYF. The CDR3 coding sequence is TGTGCCAGCAGCCCGGACAGATTTTTTTACGAGCAGTACTTC.